This is a list of T cell receptor beta chains from one sample in a study of CD8+ T cells in alopecia areata. Assay: immunoSEQ multiplex PCR; the TCRdb copy retains only in-frame clones and omits some. The sample includes some 150,000 clones, roughly 54% of them seen just once. Material: CD8+ T cells sorted from blood, obtained at week 4, from a patient treated with tofacitinib. All receptors derive from a human donor with alopecia areata. Both conserved end residues are part of each CDR3. Each record gives: D gene, CDR3 length, V gene, CDR3 protein. D genes are given only for firm matches.

NA 15 TRBV6-1 CASSEVPRLYNEQFF
NA 13 TRBV2 CASIAAGWNTIYF
NA 14 TRBV9 CASSVDGPGYGYTF
NA 15 TRBV14 CASSHRRGLTDTQYF
NA 13 TRBV7-9 CASCLGVSAEQFF
NA 11 TRBV7-9 CASSLTRGYTF
NA 12 TRBV7-9 CASTPSGYEQYF
NA 16 TRBV12-5 CASALPRVVVKDEQFF
NA 15 TRBV5-1 CASSLSRRGTDTQYF
NA 13 TRBV5-6 CASSTGQWDTQYF
NA 14 TRBV2 CASSPLTRQETQYF
NA 11 TRBV5-6 CASSFGNEQFF
NA 14 TRBV23-1 CASRLRGGNSPLHF
NA 15 TRBV29-1 CSVPDLSSGANVLTF
NA 11 TRBV30 CAWKYRLEQFF